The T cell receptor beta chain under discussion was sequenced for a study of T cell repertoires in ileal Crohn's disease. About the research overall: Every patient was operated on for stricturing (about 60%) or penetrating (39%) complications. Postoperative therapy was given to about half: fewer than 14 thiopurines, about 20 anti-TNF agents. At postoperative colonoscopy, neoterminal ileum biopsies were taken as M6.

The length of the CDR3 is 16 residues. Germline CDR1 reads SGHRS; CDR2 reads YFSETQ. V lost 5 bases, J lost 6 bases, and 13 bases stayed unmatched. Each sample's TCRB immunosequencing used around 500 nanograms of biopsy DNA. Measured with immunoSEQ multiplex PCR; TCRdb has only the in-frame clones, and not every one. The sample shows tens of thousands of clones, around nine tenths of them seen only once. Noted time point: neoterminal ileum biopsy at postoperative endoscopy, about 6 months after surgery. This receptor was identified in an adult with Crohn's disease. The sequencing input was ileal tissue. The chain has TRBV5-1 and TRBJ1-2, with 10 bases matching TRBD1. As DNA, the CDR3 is TGCGCCAGCAGAGTTAGACAGGGGGCCGTCGGGGATGGCTACACCTTC. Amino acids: CASRVRQGAVGDGYTF.